The 2 T cell receptor beta chains below come from one sample, sequenced in a study of molecular identifiers for immune sequencing clone quantification. TCRdb ran MiXCR on the PCR reads and lists one entry per CDR3 protein. This table has hundreds of thousands of distinct CDR3 sequences, roughly 24% appearing once. Material for sequencing was naive CD8+ T cells from blood, with Jurkat cell RNA spiked in. Indicated subset: FACS-sorted CD8+CD4-CCR7+CD45RA+ naive T cells. Receptors were obtained from a human donor in good health. Some libraries in this study had Jurkat cell RNA spiked in.

The V and J genes are TRBV9 and TRBJ1-1; D remains ambiguous. CDR1 and CDR2 from the germline V gene are SGDLS and YYNGEE. CDR3 length: 16 residues. Trimming pared 4 bases from V and 5 bases from J, leaving 21 bases between. The CDR3: CASSPTYPVGRTEAFF. Written as DNA, the CDR3 is TGTGCCAGCAGCCCTACTTACCCTGTAGGGCGGACTGAAGCTTTCTTT.

This clonotype was observed once. A much larger clone differs by one base, so this may be a read error. The chain couples TRBV7-9 to TRBJ2-5; D not resolved. Germline V lookup: CDR1 SEHNR, CDR2 FQNEAQ (reference sequence). CDR3 length: 14 residues. The CDR3 spells CASNLRPYQETRYF. The DNA of the CDR3 is TGTGCCAGCAACCTTCGACCCTATCAGGAGACCCGGTACTTC. Variable domain in full (rest from reference TRBV7-9 and TRBJ2-5): DTGVSQNPRHKITKRGQNVTFRCDPISEHNRLYWYRQTLGQGPEFLTYFQNEAQLEKSRLLSDRFSAERPKGSFSTLEIQRTEQGDSAMYLCASNLRPYQETRYFGPGTRLLVL.